The 11 T cell receptor beta chains reported below all come from one sample, sequenced in a study of blood T cell repertoires in COVID-19. TCRdb's copy holds only in-frame clones and misses some; the assay was immunoSEQ multiplex PCR. The sample consists of 35,000 to 55,000 clones, almost 90% of them appearing once. The sequenced sample was peripheral blood. These receptor sequences come from a human donor in a cohort sampled during active COVID-19.

This sequence joins TRBV4-3 and TRBJ1-6; D not certain. V lost 4 bases, J lost 6 bases, and 16 bases lay in between. Per germline, CDR1 LGHNA and CDR2 YSLEER. This CDR3 has 16 amino acids. CDR3 loop: CASSRLEGVGNSPLHF. The CDR3 bases are TGCGCCAGCAGCCGGCTGGAGGGAGTAGGTAATTCACCCCTCCACTTT.

The rearrangement joins TRBV6-5 to TRBJ2-7; TRBD2 is a possible D gene (5 bases). The ends were cut back, 0 bases at V and 4 bases at J, with 13 bases in the middle. CDR3 length equals 15 residues. Germline CDR1 reads MNHEY; CDR2 reads SVGAGI. DNA of the CDR3: TGTGCCAGCAGTTACTCGATCCGGTGGGAGTACGAGCAGTACTTC. Encoded protein: CASSYSIRWEYEQYF.

This chain joins TRBV5-1 and TRBJ2-7, with a weak D call TRBD2 (6 bases). Trimming cost V 3 bases and J 1 base, with 20 bases left between them. The CDR3 is 17 amino acids. Germline V CDR1 and CDR2: SGHRS, YFSETQ. DNA of the CDR3: TGCGCCAGCAGCTCGGTGGGGGGTTCCCTAGTTTCCTACGAGCAGTACTTC. Encoded protein: CASSSVGGSLVSYEQYF.

The chain joins TRBV5-6 to TRBJ1-1, with D uncertain. Germline V gene data show CDR1 as SGHDT and CDR2 as YYEEEE. Trimming took 5 bases from V and 11 from J, leaving 7 bases between them. The CDR3 totals 9 residues. The CDR3 coding sequence is TGTGCCAGCAGTGCCCGGGCTTTCTTT. Translation: CASSARAFF.

CDR3 bases: TGCGCCAGCAGCGCAGGACAGGGGTTCAATGAGCAGTTCTTC. It specifies CASSAGQGFNEQFF. This rearrangement joins TRBV5-1 to TRBJ2-1; 9 nucleotides match TRBD1. Per germline, CDR1 SGHRS and CDR2 YFSETQ. V lost 4 bases to trimming and J lost 6 bases; unmatched junction nucleotides: 5. This CDR3 has 14 residues.

This clone was seen a single time. The chain employs TRBV19 and TRBJ1-1; TRBD1 might be the D (5 bases). Trimming took off 7 bases at V and 3 bases at J, with 12 bases between the two ends. CDR3 length: 13 amino acids. Germline V lookup: CDR1 LNHDA, CDR2 SQIVND (reference sequence). CDR3 loop: CASTLTGYTEAFF. In DNA form, the CDR3 reads TGTGCCAGTACTCTAACAGGATACACTGAAGCTTTCTTT.

The CDR3 loop reads CASSYSRVSNQPQHF. The CDR3 nucleotides read TGTGCCAGCAGTTACTCCAGGGTTAGCAATCAGCCCCAGCATTTT. The chain links TRBV6-6 to TRBJ1-5; D may be TRBD1 (5 bases). The CDR3 contains 15 residues. Germline CDR1 reads MNHNY; CDR2 reads SVGAGI (reference sequence). V lost 0 bases and J 0 bases, leaving 6 bases between the germline ends.

The rearrangement joins TRBV9 to TRBJ1-6; 7 nucleotides match TRBD1. The V segment lost 3 bases and the J segment 6 bases; nucleotides outside the gene matches: 6. The CDR3 runs 15 residues. Germline-derived CDR1 and CDR2 are SGDLS and YYNGEE. The CDR3 DNA sequence: TGTGCCAGCAGCGGCTTCGACAGGGCTAATTCACCCCTCCACTTT. Its translation: CASSGFDRANSPLHF. The whole variable domain, filled in from reference TRBV9 and TRBJ1-6, reads DSGVTQTPKHLITATGQRVTLRCSPRSGDLSVYWYQQSLDQGLQFLIQYYNGEERAKGNILERFSAQQFPDLHSELNLSSLELGDSALYFCASSGFDRANSPLHFGNGTRLTVT.

J is TRBJ1-3 and V is TRBV6-6; maybe TRBD1 (6 bases). Germline CDR1 reads MNHNY; CDR2 reads SVGAGI (reference sequence). CDR3 size: 14 residues. V was cut by 2 bases and J by 4 bases, with 9 bases left in between. The CDR3 region is CASSYTGYGNTIYF. CDR3 DNA: TGTGCCAGCAGTTACACAGGGTACGGAAACACCATATATTTT.

The chain carries TRBV6-5 and TRBJ2-1; D possibly corresponds to TRBD1 (6 bases). Trimming shortened V by 8 bases and J by 3 bases, and 14 bases separated the two germline ends. The CDR3 totals 14 residues. Germline V gene data show CDR1 as MNHEY and CDR2 as SVGAGI. The CDR3 nucleotides read TGTGCCAGCGGGACACGATGGGGCTACAATGAGCAGTTCTTC. It translates to CASGTRWGYNEQFF.

CDR3 residues: CASSPQGRVTEAFF. CDR3 DNA: TGCGCCAGCAGCCCACAGGGGCGTGTAACTGAAGCTTTCTTT. The V and J genes are TRBV4-3 and TRBJ1-1, with TRBD1 identical over 7 bases. CDR1 is LGHNA, CDR2 YSLEER, per germline. Trimming took 4 bases from V and 5 from J; bases not matched to a gene: 7. The CDR3 runs 14 residues.